This T cell receptor (beta chain) appears in the sequencing data of a study of CD8+ T cells in alopecia areata. This sample's treatment: oral pan-JAK inhibitor, 5-10 mg twice daily. Extraction and reverse transcription of RNA yielded cDNA as the sequencing template. Clones were sequenced by immunoSEQ multiplex PCR, and TCRdb holds only the in-frame ones, with some missing. The sample records roughly 200,000 clones, roughly 50% being singletons. About this clone: What it binds is unknown.

Per the germline V gene, CDR1 is LGHNA and CDR2 is YSLEER. CDR3 length: 14 residues. V was cut by 0 bases and J by 9 bases, with 11 bases left in between. Findings of the study overall: The study found higher clonality in lesional than normal scalp, especially in alopecia totalis/universalis.

The source was CD8+ T cells sorted from blood, collected at week 24, from a patient treated with tofacitinib. The chain has TRBV4-3 and TRBJ2-2; D unclear. This clonotype was sampled from a human donor with alopecia areata. CDR3 sequence (DNA): TGCGCCAGCAGCCAAGATCGAGGTCCCCGGGAGCTGTTTTTT. Its protein product is CASSQDRGPRELFF.